This TCR beta chain was retrieved from a study of beta chain features in type 1 diabetes. TCRB transcripts that were expressed got sequenced, as all of the isolated RNA had been reverse transcribed. Assay: immunoSEQ multiplex PCR; the TCRdb copy retains only in-frame clones and omits some. In the table there are fewer than 900,000 clones, roughly 15% of which are singletons. V shed 6 bases and J shed 0 bases, with 12 bases lying between them. Germline-derived CDR1 and CDR2 are SQVTM and ANQGSEA. This CDR3 has 15 residues. The V gene is TRBV29-1, the J gene TRBJ2-6, with unresolved D. The clonotype comes from a woman between 18 and 29 years old in good health. Material for sequencing was naive CD4+ T cells from blood. The CDR3 loop is CSVASATSGANVLTF. Here the CDR3 DNA reads TGCAGCGTCGCGTCGGCTACCTCTGGGGCCAACGTCCTGACTTTC.